The present TCR beta chain was sequenced within a study of Ad26.COV2.S vaccination and SARS-CoV-2 variants. Only in-frame clones appear in the TCRdb table, and some are missing; sequencing was by immunoSEQ multiplex PCR. The sample includes roughly 700,000 clones, roughly 90% of them seen just once. The sample's treatment: roughly 19 received Ad26.COV2.S at low or high dose, single or two shots; roughly 5 received placebo; per-sample allocation not given. Vaccine and placebo recipients were sampled on day 63 after the first injection. CDR1 and CDR2 from the germline V gene are SGHDN and FVKESK. V lost 4 bases, J lost 0 bases, and 12 bases lay in between. This CDR3 has 16 residues. This clone was picked up a small number of times.

The chain couples TRBV14 to TRBJ1-4; D unresolved. This specimen consisted of peripheral blood, obtained in a trial of Ad26.COV2.S vaccine versus placebo. The clonotype was recovered from a person between 18 and 59 years old who received the Ad26.COV2.S COVID-19 vaccine or a placebo. The DNA for the CDR3 is TGTGCCAGCAGCCCTTCTCCATCCCCAACTAATGAAAAACTGTTTTTT. It encodes CASSPSPSPTNEKLFF.